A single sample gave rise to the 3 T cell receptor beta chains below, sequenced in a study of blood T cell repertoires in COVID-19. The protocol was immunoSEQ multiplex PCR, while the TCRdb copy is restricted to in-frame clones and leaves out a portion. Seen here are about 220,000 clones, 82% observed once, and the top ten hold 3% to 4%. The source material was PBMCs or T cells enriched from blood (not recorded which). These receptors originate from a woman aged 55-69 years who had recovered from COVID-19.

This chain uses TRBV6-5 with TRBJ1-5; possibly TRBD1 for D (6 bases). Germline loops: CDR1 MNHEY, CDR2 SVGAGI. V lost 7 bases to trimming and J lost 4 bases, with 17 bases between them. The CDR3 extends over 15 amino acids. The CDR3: CASTIGRGGNQPQHF. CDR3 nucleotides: TGTGCCAGCACCATAGGCAGGGGCGGGAATCAGCCCCAGCATTTT.

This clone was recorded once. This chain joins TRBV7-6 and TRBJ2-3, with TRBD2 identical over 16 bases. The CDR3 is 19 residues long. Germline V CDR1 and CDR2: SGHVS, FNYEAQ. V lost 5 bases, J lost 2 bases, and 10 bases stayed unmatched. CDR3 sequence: CASSPRPGLAGGFTDTQYF. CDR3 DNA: TGTGCCAGCAGCCCGCGTCCGGGACTAGCGGGAGGGTTCACAGATACGCAGTATTTT.

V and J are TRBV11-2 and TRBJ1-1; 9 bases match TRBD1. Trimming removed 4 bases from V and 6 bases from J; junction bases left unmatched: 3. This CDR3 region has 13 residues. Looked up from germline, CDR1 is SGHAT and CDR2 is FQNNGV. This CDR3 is CASSWTGAPEAFF. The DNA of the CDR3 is TGTGCCAGCAGCTGGACAGGGGCGCCTGAAGCTTTCTTT.